Below are 28 T cell receptor beta chains sequenced from a single sample in a study of OX40 agonist ivuxolimab in advanced cancers. Libraries were prepared by immunoSEQ multiplex PCR; TCRdb keeps only in-frame clonotypes and omits some of them. The sample lists 90,000 to 120,000 clones; about 91% were seen once. The starting material was CD4+ or CD8+ T cells sorted from blood, obtained in a trial of the OX40 agonist ivuxolimab. The source is an adult with an advanced solid tumor such as melanoma, head and neck, liver or kidney cancer.

The gene calls are TRBV5-1 and TRBJ2-3, with 10 positions matching TRBD1. The germline CDR1 and CDR2 sequences are SGHRS and YFSETQ. The V and J ends lost 0 bases and 3 bases, in that order; junction bases with no gene match: 10. CDR3 length: 18 residues. In nucleotides, the CDR3 is TGCGCCAGCAGCTTGGATCCCGTGACAGGGGGCGCAACAGATACGCAGTATTTT. Its translation is CASSLDPVTGGATDTQYF.

This chain joins TRBV5-5 and TRBJ2-3; no clear D gene. Germline V gives CDR1 SGHKS, CDR2 YYEKEE (reference sequence). The CDR3 is made up of 16 amino acids. V was pared by 4 bases and J by 1 base, with 16 bases between. The CDR3 spells CASSPPTPGGTDTQYF. CDR3 bases: TGTGCCAGCAGCCCTCCCACACCGGGCGGCACAGATACGCAGTATTTT.

This CDR3 reads CASSAWDLGNEQFF. The CDR3 DNA follows: TGTGCCAGCAGCGCCTGGGACCTTGGGAATGAGCAGTTCTTC. The chain links TRBV9 to TRBJ2-1, with D perhaps given as TRBD1 or TRBD2 (5 bases each). Trimming stripped 3 bases from V and 7 bases from J, with 14 bases between. The CDR3 covers 14 residues. Germline lookup yields CDR1 SGDLS and CDR2 YYNGEE.

The chain carries TRBV19 and TRBJ2-5; D remains ambiguous. With 5 bases removed from V and 3 bases from J, the gap between germline ends came to 10 bases. CDR3 length equals 13 residues. Germline V lookup: CDR1 LNHDA, CDR2 SQIVND (reference sequence). The CDR3 DNA follows: TGTGCCAGTAGTGCCAGTGCCAAAGAGACCCAGTACTTC. Translating gives CASSASAKETQYF.

This chain joins TRBV7-2 and TRBJ1-1; tentatively, D is TRBD1 (6 bases). Between the trimmed V and J ends, which lost 5 bases and 4 bases, there was a span of 14 bases. Germline V lookup: CDR1 SGHTA, CDR2 FQGNSA. The CDR3 has 14 amino acids. The CDR3 DNA reads TGTGCCAGCAGCCGGAACAGGGCCGGCACTGAAGCTTTCTTT. As protein: CASSRNRAGTEAFF.

V gene TRBV7-3 combines with J gene TRBJ2-1; TRBD2 aligns across 7 bases. This CDR3 contains 12 residues. V gave up 3 bases and J gave up 10 bases; unmatched junction bases: 3. Germline loops: CDR1 SGHTA, CDR2 FQGTGA. CDR3 in DNA: TGTGCCAGCAGCTTTTTAGCGGGCGAGCAGTTCTTC. This encodes CASSFLAGEQFF.

This sequence joins TRBV18 and TRBJ1-2; TRBD1 matches 9 bases. This CDR3 has 15 residues. In germline, CDR1 is KGHSH, CDR2 LQKENI. The junction had 10 bases not matched to a gene; V was cut back by 3 bases and J by 8 bases. The CDR3: CASSPDRGQGNGYTF. The CDR3 bases are TGTGCCAGCTCACCCGATCGGGGACAGGGTAACGGCTACACCTTC.

This chain joins TRBV18 and TRBJ2-2, with 8 bases fitting TRBD1. V lost 3 bases and J lost 1; bases outside the gene matches: 1. This CDR3 is built from 15 residues. Germline-derived CDR1 and CDR2 are KGHSH and LQKENI. CDR3 sequence reads: CASSPGQENTGELFF. CDR3 nucleotide sequence: TGTGCCAGCTCACCGGGACAGGAGAACACCGGGGAGCTGTTTTTT.

The rearrangement joins TRBV19 to TRBJ2-6; D gene uncertain. The germline V gene encodes CDR1 LNHDA and CDR2 SQIVND (reference sequence). The CDR3 covers 16 residues. Trimming took off 3 bases at V and 4 bases at J, with 13 bases between the two ends. The CDR3 nucleotides are TGTGCCAGTAGTATCCAAAGTGGTTCCGGGGCCAACGTCCTGACTTTC. Translated, it gives CASSIQSGSGANVLTF.

This chain connects TRBV10-3 to TRBJ2-7; D call uncertain. The germline V gene encodes CDR1 ENHRY and CDR2 SYGVKD. The CDR3 spans 12 residues. V was pared by 10 bases and J by 3 bases, with 13 bases between. CDR3: CATQNQFYEQYF. CDR3 nucleotide sequence: TGTGCCACCCAGAACCAATTCTACGAGCAGTACTTC.

The CDR3 reads CASSSGPQEQFF. For the CDR3, the DNA is TGTGCCAGCTCCTCAGGGCCACAAGAGCAGTTCTTC. J is TRBJ2-1 and V is TRBV18, with D possibly matching TRBD1 (5 bases). The V end lost 6 bases, the J end lost 10 bases, and 13 bases lay between the germline ends. This CDR3 has 12 amino acids. Per the germline V gene, CDR1 is KGHSH and CDR2 is LQKENI.

The chain couples TRBV7-3 to TRBJ2-7, with D hard to call. From germline, CDR1 is SGHTA and CDR2 FQGTGA. The CDR3 loop spans 14 amino acids. Trimming removed 1 base at V and 5 bases at J, with 12 bases between. CDR3 residues: CASSLNGRRDEQYF. Written as DNA, the CDR3 is TGTGCCAGCAGCTTAAACGGCCGCCGAGACGAGCAGTACTTC.

This chain links TRBV18 with TRBJ2-7; D might be TRBD1 or TRBD2, each matching 5 bases. The CDR3 consists of 14 residues. Germline CDR1 reads KGHSH; CDR2 reads LQKENI. V shed 6 bases and J shed 2 bases, with 14 bases lying between them. The CDR3 loop reads CASSVRDLAYEQYF. CDR3 coding DNA: TGTGCCAGCTCGGTCCGGGACCTAGCCTACGAGCAGTACTTC.

V and J are TRBV27 and TRBJ2-7; 9 nucleotides line up with TRBD2. Germline V gene data show CDR1 as MNHEY and CDR2 as SMNVEV (reference sequence). The ends lost 2 bases at V and 5 bases at J; junction bases unmatched: 7. This CDR3 contains 15 residues. The chain's CDR3 is CASSLAGGLVDEQYF. The CDR3 nucleotides read TGTGCCAGCAGTTTAGCGGGAGGGCTTGTTGACGAGCAGTACTTC.

V usage is TRBV28 and J usage is TRBJ1-1; 9 positions match TRBD1. The length of the CDR3 is 16 residues. The germline V gene encodes CDR1 MDHEN and CDR2 SYDVKM. The junction had 7 bases not matched to a gene; V was cut back by 4 bases and J by 1 base. The CDR3 nucleotides read TGTGCCAGCAGTTCAACCGGGACAGGGAGGAACACTGAAGCTTTCTTT. Protein sequence: CASSSTGTGRNTEAFF.

The rearrangement uses TRBV7-2 and TRBJ1-1; weak D call: TRBD1 (5 bases). V was cut by 1 base and J by 9 bases, with 24 bases left in between. CDR3 length: 17 amino acids. The germline gives CDR1 SGHTA, CDR2 FQGNSA. CDR3 sequence (DNA): TGTGCCAGCAGCTTAGTATTTGGCGCGGGGGAAAGGGCGAAAGCTTTCTTT. Translation gives CASSLVFGAGERAKAFF.

The rearrangement links TRBV28 to TRBJ2-7; a possible D gene is TRBD1 (6 bases). V was shortened by 4 bases and J by 1 base, with 17 bases between the two germline ends. The germline V gene has CDR1 MDHEN and CDR2 SYDVKM. The length of the CDR3 is 16 residues. CDR3 sequence reads: CASSSTRTAGSYEQYF. CDR3 in DNA: TGTGCCAGCAGTTCGACAAGGACAGCCGGTTCCTACGAGCAGTACTTC.

There are a few counts of this clone. The chain joins TRBV30 to TRBJ2-7; 8 nucleotides align to TRBD1. Germline lookup yields CDR1 GTSNPN and CDR2 SVGIG (reference sequence). The junction had 19 bases not matched to a gene; V was cut back by 2 bases and J by 7 bases. CDR3 size: 17 residues. The DNA of the CDR3 is TGTGCCTGGAGTCGACCAGCCAGACAGGGGAATTGGGGGGAGCAGTACTTC. Translating it yields CAWSRPARQGNWGEQYF.

The CDR3 DNA follows: TGTGCCAGCAGCGTAATGTCCAACTATGGCTACACCTTC. This codes for CASSVMSNYGYTF. This rearrangement joins TRBV9 to TRBJ1-2; no firm D call. This CDR3 is 13 amino acids long. The V end lost 1 base, the J end lost 2 bases, and 6 bases lay between the germline ends. CDR1 and CDR2 (germline): SGDLS, YYNGEE. Looking up the rest from reference TRBV9 and TRBJ1-2 gives the full variable domain: DSGVTQTPKHLITATGQRVTLRCSPRSGDLSVYWYQQSLDQGLQFLIQYYNGEERAKGNILERFSAQQFPDLHSELNLSSLELGDSALYFCASSVMSNYGYTFGSGTRLTVV.

The V and J genes are TRBV5-1 and TRBJ1-2; D ambiguous. V was pared by 0 bases and J by 5 bases, with 17 bases between. The V gene's germline CDR1 is SGHRS and CDR2 YFSETQ. The length of the CDR3 is 16 residues. The CDR3 nucleotides read TGCGCCAGCAGCTTGGCGGGAGAAACCACGCCATATGGCTACACCTTC. This sequence encodes CASSLAGETTPYGYTF.

This chain uses TRBV15 with TRBJ2-5; perhaps D is TRBD1 or TRBD2 (5 bases each). The germline gives CDR1 LNHNV, CDR2 YYDKDF (reference sequence). This CDR3 is 14 amino acids long. V was cut by 9 bases and J by 0 bases, with 14 bases left in between. The CDR3, as DNA: TGTGCCACTCGACCGGGACGCAACCAAGAGACCCAGTACTTC. It is translated as CATRPGRNQETQYF. The full variable domain, rest sourced from reference TRBV15 and TRBJ2-5, is DAMVIQNPRYQVTQFGKPVTLSCSQTLNHNVMYWYQQKSSQAPKLLFHYYDKDFNNEADTPDNFQSRRPNTSFCFLDIRSPGLGDTAMYLCATRPGRNQETQYFGPGTRLLVL.

The chain has TRBV7-9 and TRBJ2-3, with 7 positions matching TRBD2. J lost 3 bases, V lost 3 bases, and 6 bases had no gene match. The CDR3 runs 15 residues. The V gene's germline CDR1 is SEHNR and CDR2 FQNEAQ (reference sequence). The CDR3 region is CASSFRGGRTDTQYF. CDR3 nucleotide sequence: TGTGCCAGCAGCTTTAGGGGCGGGAGAACAGATACGCAGTATTTT.

The chain couples TRBV5-4 to TRBJ2-4; 11 bases are a match to TRBD2. This CDR3 comprises 18 residues. From germline, CDR1 is SGHNT and CDR2 YYREEE (reference sequence). Trimming removed 3 bases from V and 0 bases from J; junction bases left unmatched: 8. The chain's CDR3 is CASSSRTGLAGAKNIQYF. The CDR3 DNA is TGTGCCAGCAGCTCCCGCACCGGACTAGCGGGAGCCAAAAACATTCAGTACTTC.

This chain connects TRBV28 to TRBJ2-3; D is uncertain. Germline values: CDR1 MDHEN, CDR2 SYDVKM. The V and J ends lost 3 bases and 0 bases respectively, with 7 bases between them. The length of the CDR3 is 14 residues. CDR3 in amino acids: CASSLGTSTDTQYF. In DNA, the CDR3 is TGTGCCAGCAGTTTGGGAACTAGCACAGATACGCAGTATTTT.

About this clone: One end of the junction is discordant with germline, which a read error may explain. The chain recombines TRBV7-7 with TRBJ2-5; the match to TRBD2 covers 16 bases. The CDR3 sequence is 18 residues long. The V gene's germline CDR1 is SSHAT and CDR2 FNYEAQ (reference sequence). The CDR3 region has the DNA TGTGCTAGCAGCTTGGGACTAGCGGGAGGGTATGCTCAAGAGACCCAGTACTTC. Protein sequence: CASSLGLAGGYAQETQYF.

The chain combines TRBV19 with TRBJ1-4; TRBD1 aligns across 10 bases. V was pared by 9 bases and J by 1 base, with 2 bases of the junction left unmatched. This CDR3 has 14 residues. Germline values: CDR1 LNHDA, CDR2 SQIVND (reference sequence). CDR3 region: CASRDRGTNEKLFF. CDR3 nucleotide sequence: TGTGCCAGCCGGGACAGGGGAACTAATGAAAAACTGTTTTTT.

The chain recombines TRBV7-9 with TRBJ2-1, with TRBD1 as a possible D gene (5 bases). Germline CDR1 and CDR2: SEHNR and FQNEAQ (reference sequence). The CDR3 spans 15 residues. The V gene lost 5 bases and the J gene lost 9 bases, with 20 bases spanning the gap. In nucleotides, the CDR3 is TGTGCCAGCAGCACCAGAGGCCCTACCCAGGGTGAGCAGTTCTTC. Translating it yields CASSTRGPTQGEQFF.

V gene TRBV11-3 combines with J gene TRBJ1-1, with TRBD1 matching 7 bases. Germline V gene sequence: CDR1 SGHNT, CDR2 YENEEA. The CDR3 has 13 amino acids. The ends lost 5 bases at V and 4 bases at J; junction bases unmatched: 4. The CDR3 region has the DNA TGTGCCAGCAGCGACAGGGCCAGCACTGAAGCTTTCTTT. It translates to CASSDRASTEAFF.